The clone carrying this TCR beta chain was seen more than once but under ten times. Its antigen is not known. The data derive from a study of T cells after yellow fever vaccination. The CDR3 totals 12 residues. Trimming took 6 bases from V and 6 from J; bases not matched to a gene: 5. Germline-derived CDR1 and CDR2 are MDHEN and SYDVKM. TCRdb re-called the 5' RACE reads through MiXCR, storing one row per CDR3 protein. This sample has about 340,000 distinct CDR3 sequences, with approximately 13% found just once. Study-level results: Most primary-vaccination clones recurred post-booster (approximately 95% CD4, 85% to 90% CD8).

This clonotype was sampled from a man younger than 35 who received the YFV17D yellow fever vaccine. The sample was CD4+ T cells sorted from PBMCs, taken 15 days after the yellow fever booster vaccination. This chain uses TRBV28 with TRBJ2-7; TRBD1 aligns across 7 bases. The CDR3 region is CASSPTGFEQYV. For the CDR3, the DNA is TGTGCCAGCAGCCCGACAGGGTTCGAGCAGTACGTC.